Listed below are T cell receptor beta chains from one sample, sequenced in a study of early T cells in non-severe SARS-CoV-2 infection. One entry per CDR3 protein results from TCRdb running MiXCR on the 5' RACE reads. The sample yields about 52,000 distinct CDR3 sequences, 11% seen once. The sequenced sample consisted of whole blood. Receptors originate from an adult who was a healthcare worker with PCR-confirmed SARS-CoV-2 infection or an uninfected control (not recorded which). Both conserved end residues are part of each CDR3. Fields, in order: clone size, V gene, J gene, D gene, CDR3 protein, CDR3 DNA. The D gene is left open where the match is weak. Clone size is stated in some rows and not others, as once, few, many or a class when expanded.

size: few
V: TRBV15
J: TRBJ1-1
D: -
CDR3: CATSRAPREAFF
DNA: TGTGCCACCAGCCGAGCCCCAAGGGAAGCTTTCTTT

size: -
V: TRBV19
J: TRBJ2-2
D: -
CDR3: CASSGVKGELFF
DNA: TGTGCCAGTAGCGGAGTTAAGGGGGAGCTGTTTTTT

size: -
V: TRBV14
J: TRBJ1-6
D: -
CDR3: CASSQPPSPLHF
DNA: TGTGCCAGCAGCCAACCTCCTTCACCCCTCCACTTT

size: -
V: TRBV5-6
J: TRBJ2-1
D: -
CDR3: CASSPPGYNEQFF
DNA: TGTGCCAGCAGCCCGCCCGGGTACAATGAGCAGTTCTTC

size: many
V: TRBV11-1
J: TRBJ2-7
D: -
CDR3: CASSLGADSSYEQYF
DNA: TGTGCCAGCAGCTTAGGAGCGGACAGCTCCTACGAGCAGTACTTC

size: few
V: TRBV29-1
J: TRBJ2-3
D: -
CDR3: CSAPRDPLSTDTQYF
DNA: TGCAGTGCACCGAGAGATCCTTTGAGCACAGATACGCAGTATTTT

size: few
V: TRBV19
J: TRBJ2-1
D: -
CDR3: CASRGGPNFINEQFF
DNA: TGTGCCAGTAGGGGAGGACCTAACTTTATCAATGAGCAGTTCTTC

size: -
V: TRBV18
J: TRBJ2-5
D: -
CDR3: CASSLREVETQYF
DNA: TGTGCCAGCTCACTGAGGGAGGTGGAGACCCAGTACTTC

size: -
V: TRBV12-3/TRBV12-4
J: TRBJ2-1
D: -
CDR3: CASTLIPGGQFF
DNA: TGTGCCAGCACTTTAATACCTGGGGGGCAGTTCTTC

size: -
V: TRBV7-8
J: TRBJ2-1
D: TRBD1
CDR3: CASSPTGGNEQFF
DNA: TGTGCCAGCAGCCCTACAGGGGGCAATGAGCAGTTCTTC

size: many
V: TRBV7-2
J: TRBJ2-1
D: TRBD2
CDR3: CASSLEAGAYNEQFF
DNA: TGTGCCAGCAGCTTAGAGGCGGGGGCCTACAATGAGCAGTTCTTC

size: many
V: TRBV6-2/TRBV6-3
J: TRBJ1-2
D: TRBD1
CDR3: CASSYGRQGGFDGYTF
DNA: TGTGCCAGCAGTTACGGTCGGCAGGGGGGATTCGATGGCTACACCTTC

size: -
V: TRBV28
J: TRBJ2-1
D: -
CDR3: CASSSRRGALNEQFF
DNA: TGTGCCAGCAGTTCCCGTCGGGGGGCCCTAAATGAGCAGTTCTTC

size: few
V: TRBV3-1
J: TRBJ2-5
D: -
CDR3: CASSQYVTQYF
DNA: TGTGCCAGCAGCCAATACGTGACCCAGTACTTC

size: once
V: TRBV29-1
J: TRBJ2-7
D: TRBD2
CDR3: CSASGRSSYEQYF
DNA: TGCAGCGCCAGCGGGAGGAGCTCCTACGAGCAGTACTTC

size: many
V: TRBV20-1
J: TRBJ1-4
D: TRBD1
CDR3: CSAGGQVNEKLFF
DNA: TGCAGTGCCGGAGGACAGGTTAATGAAAAACTGTTTTTT

size: -
V: TRBV7-2
J: TRBJ2-7
D: TRBD2
CDR3: CASSPGLGYEQYF
DNA: TGTGCCAGCAGCCCGGGACTAGGGTACGAGCAGTACTTC

size: -
V: TRBV20-1
J: TRBJ1-1
D: -
CDR3: CSAHLGAPAFF
DNA: TGCAGTGCTCACTTGGGGGCGCCGGCTTTCTTT

size: few
V: TRBV6-2/TRBV6-3
J: TRBJ2-1
D: -
CDR3: CASSSGTETTSQFF
DNA: TGTGCCAGCAGTTCAGGGACGGAAACCACCTCGCAGTTCTTC

size: many
V: TRBV4-3
J: TRBJ2-4
D: -
CDR3: CASSQERALAANIQYF
DNA: TGCGCCAGCAGCCAAGAGCGTGCACTAGCAGCGAACATTCAGTACTTC

size: many
V: TRBV7-6
J: TRBJ2-7
D: TRBD1
CDR3: CASSLGTEVYEQYF
DNA: TGTGCCAGCAGCCTCGGGACAGAGGTATACGAGCAGTACTTC

size: many
V: TRBV28
J: TRBJ2-3
D: -
CDR3: CASSLSSATDTQYF
DNA: TGTGCCAGCAGTTTATCTAGCGCCACAGATACGCAGTATTTT

size: -
V: TRBV12-3/TRBV12-4
J: TRBJ2-3
D: -
CDR3: CASNKGINTDTQYF
DNA: TGTGCCAGCAATAAGGGAATTAACACAGATACGCAGTATTTT

size: many
V: TRBV10-2
J: TRBJ2-1
D: TRBD2
CDR3: CASSEQGTSGRMGLSDEQFF
DNA: TGCGCCAGCAGTGAACAAGGGACTAGCGGGAGGATGGGTTTATCCGATGAGCAGTTCTTC

size: many
V: TRBV7-2
J: TRBJ2-1
D: TRBD2
CDR3: CASSLALAVYNEQFF
DNA: TGTGCCAGCAGCTTAGCACTAGCGGTATACAATGAGCAGTTCTTC

size: few
V: TRBV20-1
J: TRBJ2-1
D: TRBD1
CDR3: CSATRFDRGGSNEQFF
DNA: TGCAGTGCTACTAGATTCGACAGGGGGGGGTCCAATGAGCAGTTCTTC

size: many
V: TRBV18
J: TRBJ1-1
D: TRBD1
CDR3: CASSPGQGTRGAFF
DNA: TGTGCCAGCTCACCGGGACAGGGTACCAGAGGCGCTTTCTTT

size: many
V: TRBV6-2/TRBV6-3
J: TRBJ2-7
D: -
CDR3: CASSLTGRYEQYF
DNA: TGTGCCAGCAGCCTAACCGGAAGATACGAGCAGTACTTC

size: medium-sized
V: TRBV12-3/TRBV12-4
J: TRBJ2-2
D: -
CDR3: CASSVMVTGELFF
DNA: TGTGCCAGCAGTGTTATGGTCACCGGGGAGCTGTTTTTT

size: -
V: TRBV29-1
J: TRBJ2-5
D: -
CDR3: CSVSLGSIQETQYF
DNA: TGCAGCGTTTCCCTGGGCAGCATCCAAGAGACCCAGTACTTC

size: few
V: TRBV7-2
J: TRBJ2-3
D: -
CDR3: CASSLSSLDTQYF
DNA: TGTGCCAGCAGCCTCTCCTCCCTGGATACGCAGTATTTT

size: many
V: TRBV19
J: TRBJ1-5
D: TRBD1
CDR3: CASSVGTANQPQHF
DNA: TGTGCCAGTAGTGTAGGGACAGCCAATCAGCCCCAGCATTTT

size: -
V: TRBV15
J: TRBJ2-5
D: -
CDR3: CATSRDPSSETQYF
DNA: TGTGCCACCAGCAGAGATCCAAGTTCGGAGACCCAGTACTTC

size: many
V: TRBV11-3
J: TRBJ1-4
D: -
CDR3: CASSLSPNEKLFF
DNA: TGTGCCAGCAGCTTAAGCCCTAATGAAAAACTGTTTTTT

size: -
V: TRBV4-2
J: TRBJ2-5
D: TRBD2
CDR3: CASSQDSLRGGLEGETQYF
DNA: TGTGCCAGCAGCCAAGATAGTTTGCGGGGGGGCCTTGAGGGAGAGACCCAGTACTTC

size: many
V: TRBV4-1
J: TRBJ2-2
D: TRBD2
CDR3: CASSRAGLVPTGELFF
DNA: TGCGCCAGCAGCCGAGCGGGACTAGTTCCAACCGGGGAGCTGTTTTTT

size: few
V: TRBV19
J: TRBJ1-4
D: -
CDR3: CASSRQATNEKLFF
DNA: TGTGCCAGTAGTAGACAGGCAACTAATGAAAAACTGTTTTTT

size: many
V: TRBV27
J: TRBJ2-7
D: -
CDR3: CASSFGGLSIPHEQYF
DNA: TGTGCCAGCAGTTTCGGAGGACTCTCGATACCCCACGAGCAGTACTTC

size: few
V: TRBV19
J: TRBJ2-1
D: -
CDR3: CASSMEVWETNNEQFF
DNA: TGTGCCAGTAGTATGGAGGTGTGGGAGACAAACAATGAGCAGTTCTTC

size: -
V: TRBV4-1
J: TRBJ2-5
D: -
CDR3: CASSPLTPGIDTQYF
DNA: TGCGCCAGCAGCCCCCTTACACCGGGGATTGACACCCAGTACTTC

size: many
V: TRBV20-1
J: TRBJ1-6
D: TRBD1
CDR3: CSATGTANSPLHF
DNA: TGCAGTGCTACCGGGACAGCAAATTCACCCCTCCACTTT

size: -
V: TRBV11-2
J: TRBJ2-7
D: TRBD2
CDR3: CASSFGTSGISSYEQYF
DNA: TGTGCCAGCAGCTTCGGGACTAGCGGGATAAGCTCCTACGAGCAGTACTTC

size: -
V: TRBV10-3
J: TRBJ1-5
D: -
CDR3: CAISESGSGQPQHF
DNA: TGTGCCATCAGTGAGTCGGGGTCAGGGCAGCCCCAGCATTTT